This T cell receptor beta chain was sequenced for a study of cytomegalovirus exposure and HLA in healthy donors. These donors counted as nominally healthy when sampled, but unrecorded immune exposures were likely. To note about this clone: Antigen: not known.

PCR used 60 Vbeta primers and 13 Jbeta primers. Authors' analysis steps: The count from a later analysis was some 80 million unique TCR beta chains, around 11 million of them shared. Clones were sequenced by immunoSEQ multiplex PCR, and TCRdb holds only the in-frame ones, with some missing. The DNA gave D and trimming, while V, J and clone size come from that table. The sample holds approximately 120,000 clones, about 80% seen once. The CDR3 runs to 15 residues. Trimming took off 0 bases at V and 9 bases at J, with 15 bases between the two ends. Germline V gene lookup returns CDR1 MNHEY and CDR2 SMNVEV (reference sequence). Regarding the study as a whole: Relative to the approximately 700-donor mean, N-insertions were reportedly fewer in an Asian-associated ancestry cluster in a later analysis. Confirmation in vitro established that a few CMV-associated chains were specific for CMV antigens.

This receptor was identified in a man between 25 and 39 years old in good health and CMV-seropositive. The chain employs TRBV27 and TRBJ2-4, with D tentatively TRBD2 (6 bases). The sequencing input was PBMCs. CDR3 residues: CASSLSAGYNVIQYF. The CDR3, as DNA: TGTGCCAGCAGTTTATCCGCGGGGTACAACGTCATTCAGTACTTC.